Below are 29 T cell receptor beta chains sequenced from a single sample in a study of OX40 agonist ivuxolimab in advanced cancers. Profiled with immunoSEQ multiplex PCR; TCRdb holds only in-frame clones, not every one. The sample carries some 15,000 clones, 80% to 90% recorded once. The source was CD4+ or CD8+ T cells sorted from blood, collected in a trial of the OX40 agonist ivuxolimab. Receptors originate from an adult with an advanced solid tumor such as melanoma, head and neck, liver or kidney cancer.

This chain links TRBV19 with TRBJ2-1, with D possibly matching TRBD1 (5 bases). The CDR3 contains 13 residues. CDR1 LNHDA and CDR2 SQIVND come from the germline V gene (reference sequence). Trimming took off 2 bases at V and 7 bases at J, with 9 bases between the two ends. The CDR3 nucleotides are TGTGCCAGTAGTATATCCCCAGGGAATGAGCAGTTCTTC. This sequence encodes CASSISPGNEQFF.

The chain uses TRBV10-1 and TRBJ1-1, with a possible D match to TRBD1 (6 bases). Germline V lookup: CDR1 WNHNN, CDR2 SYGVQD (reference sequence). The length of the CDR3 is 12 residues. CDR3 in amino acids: CSPATGNTEAFF. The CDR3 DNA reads TGCTCCCCCGCGACAGGCAACACTGAAGCTTTCTTT.

The chain's CDR3 is CASTRGTSGRPNTGELFF. DNA of the CDR3: TGTGCCAGCACTCGGGGCACTAGCGGCAGGCCTAACACCGGGGAGCTGTTTTTT. This chain links TRBV21-1 with TRBJ2-2; the table names TRBD2, a call not compared with the DNA. TRBV21-1 is listed as a pseudogene. The CDR3 has 18 residues.

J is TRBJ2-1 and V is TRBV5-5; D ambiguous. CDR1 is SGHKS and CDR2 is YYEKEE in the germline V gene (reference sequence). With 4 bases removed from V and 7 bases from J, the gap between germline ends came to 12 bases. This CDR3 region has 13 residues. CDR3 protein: CASSPWTMNEQFF. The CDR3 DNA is TGTGCCAGCAGCCCATGGACCATGAATGAGCAGTTCTTC.

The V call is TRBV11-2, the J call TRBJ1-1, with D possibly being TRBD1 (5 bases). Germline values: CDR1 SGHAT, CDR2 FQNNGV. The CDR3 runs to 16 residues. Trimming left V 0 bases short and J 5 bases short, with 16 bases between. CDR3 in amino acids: CASSLDNVGGLTEAFF. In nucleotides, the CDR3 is TGTGCCAGCAGCTTAGATAACGTCGGGGGTTTGACTGAAGCTTTCTTT.

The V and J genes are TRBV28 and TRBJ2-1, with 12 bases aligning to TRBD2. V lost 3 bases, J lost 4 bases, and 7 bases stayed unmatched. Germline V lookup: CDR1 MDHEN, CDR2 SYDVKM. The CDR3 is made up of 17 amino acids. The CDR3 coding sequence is TGTGCCAGCAGTTTCAAGGGACTAGCGGGCTCTTACAATGAGCAGTTCTTC. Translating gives CASSFKGLAGSYNEQFF.

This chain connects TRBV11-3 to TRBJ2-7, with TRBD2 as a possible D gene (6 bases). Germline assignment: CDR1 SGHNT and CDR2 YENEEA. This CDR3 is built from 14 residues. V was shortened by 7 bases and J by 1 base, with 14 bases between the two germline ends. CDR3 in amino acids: CASTPEEGSYEQYF. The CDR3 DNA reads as TGTGCCAGCACCCCCGAGGAGGGATCCTACGAGCAGTACTTC.

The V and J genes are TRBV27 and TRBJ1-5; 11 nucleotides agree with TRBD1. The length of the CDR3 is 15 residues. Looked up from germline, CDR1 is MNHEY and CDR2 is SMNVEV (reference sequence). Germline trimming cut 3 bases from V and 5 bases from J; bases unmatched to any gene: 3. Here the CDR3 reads CASSLWGQGDQPQHF. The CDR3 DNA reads TGTGCCAGCAGTTTGTGGGGACAGGGGGATCAGCCCCAGCATTTT.

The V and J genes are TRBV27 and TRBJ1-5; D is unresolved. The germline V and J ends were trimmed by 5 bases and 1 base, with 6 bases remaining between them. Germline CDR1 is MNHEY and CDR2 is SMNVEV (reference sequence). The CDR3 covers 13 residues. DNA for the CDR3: TGTGCCAGCAGTCCCTCCAGCAATCAGCCCCAGCATTTT. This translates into CASSPSSNQPQHF.

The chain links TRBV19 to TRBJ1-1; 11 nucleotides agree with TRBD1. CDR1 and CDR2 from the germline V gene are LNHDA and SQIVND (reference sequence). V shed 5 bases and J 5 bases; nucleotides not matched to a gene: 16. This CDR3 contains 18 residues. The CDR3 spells CASSSLNLDRGRRTEAFF. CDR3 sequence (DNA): TGTGCCAGTAGTTCATTAAACCTGGACAGGGGGCGGAGGACTGAAGCTTTCTTT.

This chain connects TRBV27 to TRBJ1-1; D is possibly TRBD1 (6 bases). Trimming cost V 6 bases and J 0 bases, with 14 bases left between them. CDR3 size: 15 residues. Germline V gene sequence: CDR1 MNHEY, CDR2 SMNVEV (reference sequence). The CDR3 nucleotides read TGTGCCAGCAGCCAATGGACAGACCTGAACACTGAAGCTTTCTTT. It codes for CASSQWTDLNTEAFF.

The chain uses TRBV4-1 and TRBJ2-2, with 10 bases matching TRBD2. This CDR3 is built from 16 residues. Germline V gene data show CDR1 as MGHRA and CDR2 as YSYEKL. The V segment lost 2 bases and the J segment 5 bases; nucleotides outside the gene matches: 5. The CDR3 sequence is CASSQPSGRRTGELFF. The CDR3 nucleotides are TGCGCCAGCAGCCAACCTAGCGGGAGAAGGACCGGGGAGCTGTTTTTT.

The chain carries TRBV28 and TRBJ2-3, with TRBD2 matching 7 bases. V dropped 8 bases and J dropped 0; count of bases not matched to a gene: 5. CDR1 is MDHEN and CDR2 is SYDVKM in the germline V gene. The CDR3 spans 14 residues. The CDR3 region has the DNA TGTGCCAGCGGTGGACTAGGGAGCACAGATACGCAGTATTTT. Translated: CASGGLGSTDTQYF.

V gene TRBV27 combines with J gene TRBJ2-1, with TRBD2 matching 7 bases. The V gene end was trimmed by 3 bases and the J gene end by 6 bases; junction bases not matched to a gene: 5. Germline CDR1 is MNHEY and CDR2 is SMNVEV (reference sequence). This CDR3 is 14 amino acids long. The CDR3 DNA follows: TGTGCCAGCAGTTTTGGCGGGAGTATCAATGAGCAGTTCTTC. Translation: CASSFGGSINEQFF.

CDR3 coding DNA: TGCGCCAGCAGCTTGTACAGGGGCTCCTACGAGCAGTACTTC. Amino acid sequence: CASSLYRGSYEQYF. This chain connects TRBV5-1 to TRBJ2-7, with 7 nucleotides matching TRBD1. Germline values: CDR1 SGHRS, CDR2 YFSETQ. Losses at the gene ends were 1 base for V and 0 bases for J; bases not matched to a gene: 1. The CDR3 runs 14 residues.

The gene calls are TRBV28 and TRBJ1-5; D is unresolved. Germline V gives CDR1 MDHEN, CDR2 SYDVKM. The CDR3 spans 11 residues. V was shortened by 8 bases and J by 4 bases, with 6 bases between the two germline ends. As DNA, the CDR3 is TGTGCCAGCGGAATGAATCAGCCCCAGCATTTT. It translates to CASGMNQPQHF.

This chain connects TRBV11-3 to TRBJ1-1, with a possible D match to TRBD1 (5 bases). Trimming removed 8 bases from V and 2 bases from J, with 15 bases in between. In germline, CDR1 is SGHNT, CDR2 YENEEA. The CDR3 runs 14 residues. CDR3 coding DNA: TGTGCCAGCTCTTACGGGGGGGTTAACACTGAAGCTTTCTTT. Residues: CASSYGGVNTEAFF.

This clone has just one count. CDR3: CASRWAGTNTGELFF. DNA for the CDR3: TGTGCCAGCAGGTGGGCAGGGACCAACACCGGGGAGCTGTTTTTT. This chain uses TRBV27 with TRBJ2-2; D is perhaps TRBD1 or TRBD2 (5 bases each). CDR3 size: 15 residues. CDR1 and CDR2 (germline): MNHEY, SMNVEV (reference sequence). Trimming left V 6 bases short and J 2 bases short, with 13 bases between.

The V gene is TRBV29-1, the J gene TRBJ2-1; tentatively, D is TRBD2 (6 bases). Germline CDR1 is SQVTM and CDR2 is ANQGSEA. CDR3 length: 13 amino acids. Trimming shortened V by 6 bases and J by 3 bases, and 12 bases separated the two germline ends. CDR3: CSVGWGDYNEQFF. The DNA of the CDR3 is TGCAGCGTGGGGTGGGGGGACTACAATGAGCAGTTCTTC.

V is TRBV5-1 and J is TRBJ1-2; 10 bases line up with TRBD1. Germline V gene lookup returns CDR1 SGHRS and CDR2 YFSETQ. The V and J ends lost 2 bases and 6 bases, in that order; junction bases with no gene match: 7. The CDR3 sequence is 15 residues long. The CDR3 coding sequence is TGCGCCAGCAGCTTTGAGACCGGGACAGGGGATGGCTACACCTTC. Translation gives CASSFETGTGDGYTF.

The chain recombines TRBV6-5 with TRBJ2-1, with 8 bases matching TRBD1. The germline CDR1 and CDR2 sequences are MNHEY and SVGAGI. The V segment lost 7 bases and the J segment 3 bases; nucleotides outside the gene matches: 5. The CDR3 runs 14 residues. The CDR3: CASTGGQGYNEQFF. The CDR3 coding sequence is TGTGCCAGCACGGGTGGACAGGGCTACAATGAGCAGTTCTTC.

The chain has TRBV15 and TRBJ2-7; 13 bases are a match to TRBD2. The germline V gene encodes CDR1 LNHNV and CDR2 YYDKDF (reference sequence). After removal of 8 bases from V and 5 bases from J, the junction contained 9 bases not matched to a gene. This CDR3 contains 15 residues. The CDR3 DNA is TGTGCCACCGCACTAGCGGGAGGGCCTTACCACGAGCAGTACTTC. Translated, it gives CATALAGGPYHEQYF.

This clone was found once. The CDR3 DNA reads TGTGCCAGCAGGATGGGAGACTCCTACAATGAGCAGTTCTTC. Translation gives CASRMGDSYNEQFF. This chain uses TRBV27 with TRBJ2-1, with a possible D match to TRBD2 (5 bases). This CDR3 has 14 amino acids. Germline CDR1 and CDR2: MNHEY and SMNVEV (reference sequence). V dropped 6 bases and J dropped 0 bases, with 9 bases sitting between them.

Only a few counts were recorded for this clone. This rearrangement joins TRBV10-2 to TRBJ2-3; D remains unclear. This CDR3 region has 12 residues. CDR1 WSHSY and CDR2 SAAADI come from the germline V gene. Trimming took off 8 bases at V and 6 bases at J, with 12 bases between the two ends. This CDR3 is CASLDDQDTQYF. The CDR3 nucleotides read TGCGCCAGCCTCGACGACCAGGATACGCAGTATTTT.

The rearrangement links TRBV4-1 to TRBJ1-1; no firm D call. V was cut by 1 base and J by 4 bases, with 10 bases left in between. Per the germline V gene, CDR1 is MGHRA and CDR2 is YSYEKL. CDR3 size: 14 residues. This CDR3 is CASSQAERGTEAFF. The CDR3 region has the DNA TGCGCCAGCAGCCAAGCAGAACGGGGCACTGAAGCTTTCTTT.

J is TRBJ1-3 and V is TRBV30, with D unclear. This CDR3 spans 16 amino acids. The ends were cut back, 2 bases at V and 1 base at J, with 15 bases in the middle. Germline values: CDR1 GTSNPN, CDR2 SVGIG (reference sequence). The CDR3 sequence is CAWSPLLELSGNTIYF. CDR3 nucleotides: TGTGCCTGGAGTCCCCTGTTGGAGCTTTCTGGAAACACCATATATTTT.

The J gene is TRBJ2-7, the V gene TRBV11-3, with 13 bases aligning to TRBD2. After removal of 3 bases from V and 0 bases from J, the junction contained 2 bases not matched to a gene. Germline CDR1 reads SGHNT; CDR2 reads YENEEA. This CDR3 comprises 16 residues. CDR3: CASSFGLAGVSYEQYF. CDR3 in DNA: TGTGCCAGCAGCTTCGGACTAGCGGGGGTCTCCTACGAGCAGTACTTC.

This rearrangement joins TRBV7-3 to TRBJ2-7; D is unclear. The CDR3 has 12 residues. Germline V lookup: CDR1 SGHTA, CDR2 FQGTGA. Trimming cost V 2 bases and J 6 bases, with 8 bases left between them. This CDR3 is CASSLGPPEQYF. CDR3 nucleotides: TGTGCCAGCAGCTTAGGCCCACCCGAGCAGTACTTC.

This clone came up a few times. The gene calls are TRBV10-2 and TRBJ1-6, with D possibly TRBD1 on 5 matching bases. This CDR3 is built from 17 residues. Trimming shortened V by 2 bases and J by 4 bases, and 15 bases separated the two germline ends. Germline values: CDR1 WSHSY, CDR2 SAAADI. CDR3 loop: CASSEHGAGFYNSPLHF. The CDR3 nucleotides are TGCGCCAGCAGTGAGCACGGGGCAGGGTTTTATAATTCACCCCTCCACTTT.